The clone carrying this T cell receptor beta chain was counted at least ten times. Its antigen is currently unknown. The record originates from a study of spatial heterogeneity in lung cancer. General study findings and limits: Tumoral mutation counts were tracked by counts of expanded intratumoral alpha and beta TCRs.

The CDR3 covers 13 residues. Germline lookup yields CDR1 SGHAT and CDR2 FQDESV (reference sequence). The germline V and J ends were trimmed by 2 bases and 5 bases, with 9 bases remaining between them. A single record per CDR3 protein comes from TCRdb applying MiXCR to the 5' RACE reads. This table holds 20,000 to 25,000 distinct CDR3 sequences, roughly 8.6% found once. Time point in this sample: sample taken at primary tumor resection. Whole RNA obtained from tumor, nontumor lung or frozen PBMC underwent sequencing without sorting. The chain employs TRBV11-1 and TRBJ2-5; D possibly corresponds to TRBD1 (5 bases). Sequences were derived from lung tumor tissue, sampled at surgery. This clonotype was obtained from a male donor with early-stage non-small cell lung cancer. In nucleotides, the CDR3 is TGTGCCAGCAGCTTAATGGGGCAGGAGACCCAGTACTTC. Translation gives CASSLMGQETQYF.